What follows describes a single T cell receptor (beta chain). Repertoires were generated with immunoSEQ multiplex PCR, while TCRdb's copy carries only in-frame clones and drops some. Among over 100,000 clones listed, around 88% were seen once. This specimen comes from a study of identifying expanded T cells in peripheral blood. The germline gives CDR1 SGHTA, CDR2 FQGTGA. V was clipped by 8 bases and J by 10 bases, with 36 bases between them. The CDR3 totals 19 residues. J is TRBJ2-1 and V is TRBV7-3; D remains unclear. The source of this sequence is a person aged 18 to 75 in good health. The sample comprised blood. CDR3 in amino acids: CASAPSSAVGVLASSEQFF. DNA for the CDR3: TGTGCCAGCGCCCCCAGTTCCGCGGTCGGTGTGCTCGCGTCGAGCGAGCAGTTCTTC. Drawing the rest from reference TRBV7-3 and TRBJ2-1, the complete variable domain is GAGVSQTPSNKVTEKGKYVELRCDPISGHTALYWYRQSLGQGPEFLIYFQGTGAADDSGLPNDRFFAVRPEGSVSTLKIQRTERGDSAVYLCASAPSSAVGVLASSEQFFGPGTRLTVL.